This T cell receptor beta chain was identified during a study of lymphopenia after photon versus proton radiotherapy. Clones were sequenced by immunoSEQ multiplex PCR, and TCRdb holds only the in-frame ones, with some missing. Of fewer than 20,000 clones listed, approximately 91% are singletons. The CDR3 spans 12 residues. V lost 3 bases to trimming and J lost 5 bases, with 5 bases between them. Germline V gene lookup returns CDR1 LNHDA and CDR2 SQIVND (reference sequence). Study-wide results and caveats: After the lymphocyte nadir, photon-treated repertoires showed oligoclonal expansion, especially of CD8+ Temra cells. Survival link was tested only in deceased patients; proton benefit remains a possibility. Proton therapy kept repertoires fairly stable, unlike photons, which gained effector/memory cells. In patients who died, overall survival fell as post-nadir TCR diversity dropped more.

Points on this clone: Its antigen is unknown.

The sample in question was peripheral blood, obtained from a patient treated with proton-based radiotherapy. The source is a man between 65 and 85 years old with pancreatic cancer. The V and J genes are TRBV19 and TRBJ1-3, with no clear D. The CDR3 reads CASSISRNTIYF. The CDR3 DNA sequence: TGTGCCAGTAGTATCTCCAGAAACACCATATATTTT.